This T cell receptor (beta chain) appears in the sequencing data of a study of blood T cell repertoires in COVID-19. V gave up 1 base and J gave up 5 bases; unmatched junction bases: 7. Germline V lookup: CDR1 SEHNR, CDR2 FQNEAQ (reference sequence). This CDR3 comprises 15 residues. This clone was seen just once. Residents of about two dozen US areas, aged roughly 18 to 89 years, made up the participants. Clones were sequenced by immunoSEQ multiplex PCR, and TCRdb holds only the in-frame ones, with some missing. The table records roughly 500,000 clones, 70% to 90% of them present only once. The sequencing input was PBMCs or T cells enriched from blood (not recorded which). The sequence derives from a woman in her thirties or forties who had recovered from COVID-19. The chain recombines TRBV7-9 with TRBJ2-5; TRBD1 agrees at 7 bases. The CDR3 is CASSLGQGMMETQYF. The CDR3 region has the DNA TGTGCCAGCAGCTTAGGACAGGGAATGATGGAGACCCAGTACTTC.